Listed here are 26 T cell receptor beta chains from one sample, sequenced in a study of glioma-infiltrating T cells. Using RNA template, CDR3s of TCR alpha and beta were amplified with iRepertoire arm-PCR. In TCRdb, the multiplex PCR reads were re-called with MiXCR into one record per CDR3 protein. The sample yields about 380,000 distinct CDR3 sequences, more than 35% seen once. The source material was glioma tissue, nonneoplastic brain tissue, or PBMCs (not recorded which). All receptors come from a human donor with low-grade glioma or glioblastoma, undergoing nonglioma brain surgery, or in good health (not recorded which).

About this clonotype itself: A read error may be the cause here, since a much bigger clone is one base away. The chain uses TRBV27 and TRBJ2-1; tentatively, D is TRBD2 (6 bases). This CDR3 has 14 amino acids. CDR1 is MNHEY, CDR2 SMNVEV, per germline (reference sequence). Trimming removed 5 bases from V and 10 bases from J, with 18 bases in between. DNA for the CDR3: TGTGCCAGCAGTCCCTGGAGGGCCGGTTCCGAGCAGTTCTTC. Translation gives CASSPWRAGSEQFF.

This clonotype was detected only a few times. This chain uses TRBV12-3 or TRBV12-4 with TRBJ2-3; D uncertain. The CDR3 is made up of 14 amino acids. Trimming left V 5 bases short and J 4 bases short, with 13 bases between. The CDR3 is CASSTTESADTQYF. CDR3 DNA sequence: TGTGCCAGCAGTACTACGGAATCCGCAGATACGCAGTATTTT.

The chain joins TRBV28 to TRBJ1-5, with 8 bases identical to TRBD1. This CDR3 contains 15 residues. J gave up 7 bases and V 6 bases, and 11 bases lay outside the gene matches. Looked up from germline, CDR1 is MDHEN and CDR2 is SYDVKM. The CDR3 reads CASRTGTGEEQPQHF. The CDR3 DNA reads as TGTGCCAGCAGAACCGGGACAGGAGAGGAACAGCCCCAGCATTTT.

This clonotype turned up a few times. V gene TRBV4-2 combines with J gene TRBJ1-1, with TRBD1 as a possible D gene (6 bases). The germline CDR1 and CDR2 sequences are LGHNA and YNFKEQ. V shed 0 bases and J shed 7 bases, with 12 bases lying between them. CDR3 length equals 14 residues. The CDR3, as DNA: TGTGCCAGCAGCCAAGATCGGGGGCCTGGTGAAGCTTTCTTT. Amino acid sequence: CASSQDRGPGEAFF.

This clonotype came up many times. This rearrangement joins TRBV28 to TRBJ1-3; D is possibly TRBD1 (5 bases). The CDR3 extends over 15 amino acids. In germline, CDR1 is MDHEN, CDR2 SYDVKM. V was clipped by 5 bases and J by 0 bases, with 11 bases between them. CDR3 DNA sequence: TGTGCCAGCAGTCCCCCGGGGGTCTCTGGAAACACCATATATTTT. This gives the protein CASSPPGVSGNTIYF.

Of note for this clonotype: A read error may explain this, as a much larger clone is one base away. The chain is built from TRBV6-1 and TRBJ2-2, with TRBD2 matching over 7 bases. The CDR3 is 14 residues long. V shed 1 base and J 13 bases; nucleotides not matched to a gene: 9. Germline V gives CDR1 MNHNS, CDR2 SASEGT. In nucleotides, the CDR3 is TGTGCCAGCAGTGAAGTAGGACTAGTAAGGGGGCTGTTTTTT. Its protein product is CASSEVGLVRGLFF.

This chain links TRBV19 with TRBJ2-3; D is possibly TRBD2 (6 bases). Germline V gives CDR1 LNHDA, CDR2 SQIVND (reference sequence). Deletions cut 3 bases from V and 2 bases from J, with 18 bases between. This CDR3 region has 17 residues. In DNA, the CDR3 is TGTGCCAGTAGTATCCACGGGAGAGGGGCCCTCACAGATACGCAGTATTTT. Protein: CASSIHGRGALTDTQYF.

Comments on this clonotype: A much bigger clone sits one base away, suggesting this may be a read error. V is TRBV27 and J is TRBJ2-1, with unresolved D. The germline V gene encodes CDR1 MNHEY and CDR2 SMNVEV (reference sequence). CDR3 length: 14 amino acids. The CDR3 loop is CASSLSRVLNGQFF. The CDR3 nucleotides are TGTGCCAGCAGTTTATCACGAGTGTTGAATGGGCAGTTCTTC.

The chain uses TRBV4-1 and TRBJ2-1; TRBD2 matches at 7 bases. Trimming took 0 bases from V and 8 from J; bases not matched to a gene: 7. This CDR3 is built from 15 residues. The germline V gene encodes CDR1 MGHRA and CDR2 YSYEKL. The CDR3 region is CASSQDGGTNDEQFF. The DNA of the CDR3 is TGCGCCAGCAGCCAAGATGGGGGGACTAACGATGAGCAGTTCTTC.

This chain connects TRBV7-9 to TRBJ1-2; no clear D. CDR3 length: 16 residues. V was pared by 5 bases and J by 0 bases, with 16 bases between. The germline CDR1 and CDR2 sequences are SEHNR and FQNEAQ (reference sequence). CDR3 nucleotides: TGTGCCAGCAGCCCACCGGGGAACCCGGCTAACTATGGCTACACCTTC. It codes for CASSPPGNPANYGYTF.

This clonotype was picked up a small number of times. The J gene is TRBJ1-5, the V gene TRBV20-1; the D is unclear. The CDR3 sequence is 18 residues long. V lost 2 bases and J 2 bases, leaving 22 bases between the germline ends. The germline gives CDR1 DFQATT, CDR2 SNEGSKA (reference sequence). CDR3 bases: TGCAGTGCTAGACCCCTCGGACGGACGCCCGGGGGCAATCAGCCCCAGCATTTT. As protein: CSARPLGRTPGGNQPQHF.

This chain connects TRBV28 to TRBJ2-3, with D perhaps being TRBD1 or TRBD2 (5 bases each). Deletions cut 1 base from V and 14 bases from J, with 22 bases between. CDR3 length: 15 residues. In germline, CDR1 is MDHEN, CDR2 SYDVKM. In DNA, the CDR3 is TGTGCCAGCAGTTTATACATAGCACGGGGCGGCGCGTGGTATTTT. Its translation: CASSLYIARGGAWYF.

This clonotype showed up many times. This chain connects TRBV28 to TRBJ2-5, with TRBD2 matching over 14 bases. V lost 6 bases, J lost 5 bases, and 5 bases stayed unmatched. Germline V gene sequence: CDR1 MDHEN, CDR2 SYDVKM. The CDR3 consists of 15 residues. For the CDR3, the DNA is TGTGCCAGCAGCCGACTAGCGGGAGGGGGTGAGACCCAGTACTTC. This sequence encodes CASSRLAGGGETQYF.

This rearrangement joins TRBV7-3 to TRBJ2-1; D might be TRBD2 (7 bases). Trimming took off 2 bases at V and 8 bases at J, with 25 bases between the two ends. Per germline, CDR1 SGHTA and CDR2 FQGTGA. This CDR3 has 18 amino acids. The CDR3 loop reads CASSLRTGRVRLAYEQFF. Here the CDR3 DNA reads TGTGCCAGCAGCTTACGAACAGGGAGGGTTAGACTAGCCTATGAGCAGTTCTTC.

This clonotype was detected a few times. The chain uses TRBV7-8 and TRBJ2-3; 11 nucleotides align to TRBD2. Germline V gives CDR1 SGHVS, CDR2 FQNEAQ. The CDR3 covers 15 residues. The V and J ends lost 8 bases and 0 bases, in that order; junction bases with no gene match: 4. The CDR3 region is CASGTSGDSTDTQYF. Here the CDR3 DNA reads TGTGCCAGCGGGACTAGCGGAGATAGCACAGATACGCAGTATTTT.

The chain is built from TRBV5-1 and TRBJ1-5; tentative D call: TRBD1 (5 bases). CDR3 size: 15 residues. CDR1 SGHRS and CDR2 YFSETQ come from the germline V gene. V was shortened by 4 bases and J by 3 bases, with 14 bases between the two germline ends. Written as DNA, the CDR3 is TGCGCCAGCAGCCCCGCGGGGGATGACAATCAGCCCCAGCATTTT. As protein: CASSPAGDDNQPQHF.

The V call is TRBV4-2, the J call TRBJ2-7; 7 bases are shared with TRBD1. Per germline, CDR1 LGHNA and CDR2 YNFKEQ. CDR3 size: 15 residues. V lost 4 bases and J lost 3; bases outside the gene matches: 9. CDR3 nucleotides: TGTGCCAGCAGCCCGGGGACAGCCCTAAACTACGAGCAGTACTTC. Encoded protein: CASSPGTALNYEQYF.

This clonotype was counted a single time. A read error is possible here, since a much larger clone lies one base away. The chain joins TRBV6-5 to TRBJ2-2; D is unclear. CDR3 length: 15 amino acids. Germline V gives CDR1 MNHEY, CDR2 SVGAGI. V was trimmed by 2 bases and J by 4 bases, leaving 11 bases between them. The chain's CDR3 is CASSYRVFSTGELFF. CDR3 DNA sequence: TGTGCCAGCAGTTACCGGGTGTTTAGCACCGGGGAGCTGTTTTTT.

This clonotype was seen at least ten times. The chain recombines TRBV15 with TRBJ2-1; 8 bases agree with TRBD2. The ends lost 0 bases at V and 3 bases at J; junction bases unmatched: 4. The germline gives CDR1 LNHNV, CDR2 YYDKDF (reference sequence). The CDR3 is 16 amino acids. In DNA form, the CDR3 reads TGTGCCACCAGCAGAGATGGTAGCGGGATCTACAATGAGCAGTTCTTC. This translates into CATSRDGSGIYNEQFF.

V usage is TRBV20-1 and J usage is TRBJ2-4; unclear D gene. Germline V CDR1 and CDR2: DFQATT, SNEGSKA (reference sequence). This CDR3 is built from 13 residues. V gave up 3 bases and J gave up 8 bases, with 14 bases separating them. The CDR3 region is CSARRPNGDIQYF. CDR3 DNA sequence: TGCAGTGCTAGGCGACCAAACGGCGACATTCAGTACTTC.

This clonotype has a handful of counts. The chain has TRBV2 and TRBJ2-3, with D maybe TRBD1 (6 bases). The CDR3 covers 14 residues. V lost 2 bases to trimming and J lost 6 bases, with 12 bases between them. Germline-derived CDR1 and CDR2 are SNHLY and FYNNEI. This CDR3 is CASSELLRGDTQYF. DNA of the CDR3: TGTGCCAGCAGTGAACTTCTCAGGGGCGATACGCAGTATTTT.

This clonotype has more than one count but fewer than ten. The CDR3 DNA follows: TGTGCCACCAGTGATTTAGACGAGCAGTACTTC. Translated, it gives CATSDLDEQYF. This sequence joins TRBV24-1 and TRBJ2-7; D is uncertain. Trimming shortened V by 1 base and J by 5 bases, and 2 bases separated the two germline ends. This CDR3 is 11 amino acids long. Per the germline V gene, CDR1 is KGHDR and CDR2 is SFDVKD.

The rearrangement joins TRBV24-1 to TRBJ1-2; tentative D call: TRBD1 (5 bases). The germline CDR1 and CDR2 sequences are KGHDR and SFDVKD. This CDR3 is built from 13 residues. V dropped 2 bases and J dropped 6 bases, with 9 bases sitting between them. CDR3 protein: CATSDSGRDGYTF. The CDR3 DNA is TGTGCCACCAGTGATTCTGGCAGGGATGGCTACACCTTC.

Note on this clonotype: One end of the junction does not line up with germline, which may come from a read error. The chain has TRBV28 and TRBJ2-1; 7 nucleotides line up with TRBD1. Germline values: CDR1 MDHEN, CDR2 SYDVKM. The CDR3 runs to 15 residues. CDR3 loop: CDSSPPRTGNNEQFF. The CDR3 DNA is TGTGACAGCAGTCCCCCCCGGACAGGAAACAATGAGCAGTTCTTC.

Regarding this clonotype: This may stem from a read error, because a much larger clone lies one nucleotide away. The CDR3 does not end in the conserved phenylalanine or tryptophan, so this is likely a read error. The genes are TRBV6-2 or TRBV6-3 and TRBJ2-7, with D unresolved. V was cut by 2 bases and J by 7 bases, with 6 bases left in between. This CDR3 is 11 amino acids long. Per the germline V gene, CDR1 is MNHEY and CDR2 is SVGEGT. CDR3 residues: CASSYGVEQYS. The DNA for the CDR3 is TGTGCCAGCAGTTACGGGGTGGAGCAGTACTCC.

This clonotype was detected a few times. The chain combines TRBV4-2 with TRBJ2-1; TRBD2 is a possible D gene (5 bases). Germline V lookup: CDR1 LGHNA, CDR2 YNFKEQ. The CDR3 spans 15 residues. The V end lost 0 bases, the J end lost 5 bases, and 11 bases lay between the germline ends. CDR3: CASSQEQAENNEQFF. DNA of the CDR3: TGTGCCAGCAGCCAAGAACAAGCGGAGAACAATGAGCAGTTCTTC.